Shown below are 13 T cell receptor beta chains from a single sample sequenced in a study of cytomegalovirus exposure and HLA in healthy donors. 60 Vbeta and 13 Jbeta primers were used in PCR. The data were produced by immunoSEQ multiplex PCR, yet TCRdb's version contains in-frame clones alone and is incomplete. The sample consists of about 140,000 clones, roughly two thirds of them appearing once. The sample taken for sequencing was PBMCs. Source of these receptors: a human donor in good health.

Comments on this clone: A junction end diverges from the germline sequence, so it may reflect a read error. The chain uses TRBV5-1 and TRBJ2-7; a possible D gene is TRBD1 (6 bases). From germline, CDR1 is SGHRS and CDR2 YFSETQ. This CDR3 region has 15 residues. The CDR3 nucleotides read TGCGCCAGCAGCTTGCGCCAGGGGAGTTTACACGAGCAGCACTTC. Its protein is CASSLRQGSLHEQHF.

The chain has TRBV28 and TRBJ2-1, with TRBD2 identical over 8 bases. V was clipped by 3 bases and J by 7 bases; unmatched bases: 8. Looked up from germline, CDR1 is MDHEN and CDR2 is SYDVKM. The CDR3 extends over 15 amino acids. The CDR3 DNA reads as TGTGCCAGCAGTTTGTACGGGGGGGCCGCAAATGAGCAGTTCTTC. It is translated as CASSLYGGAANEQFF.

This clone turned up a few times. The chain employs TRBV18 and TRBJ1-5; D possibly corresponds to TRBD1 (6 bases). Germline V lookup: CDR1 KGHSH, CDR2 LQKENI. The V end lost 3 bases, the J end lost 2 bases, and 14 bases lay between the germline ends. The CDR3 runs 16 residues. CDR3 sequence: CASSPSDRWGNQPQHF. CDR3 coding DNA: TGTGCCAGCTCACCCTCCGACAGGTGGGGCAATCAGCCCCAGCATTTT.

This chain links TRBV4-2 with TRBJ1-4, with D possibly TRBD1 on 5 matching bases. V lost 2 bases and J 6 bases, leaving 10 bases between the germline ends. CDR3 length equals 14 residues. Germline V gene data show CDR1 as LGHNA and CDR2 as YNFKEQ. The CDR3 is CASSQPQGDEKLFF. The CDR3 region has the DNA TGTGCCAGCAGCCAACCACAAGGGGATGAAAAACTGTTTTTT.

The CDR3 DNA is TGTGCCAGCAGACTCGGGACTTATTACAATGAGCAGTTCTTC. Protein product: CASRLGTYYNEQFF. The chain combines TRBV6-5 with TRBJ2-1, with a possible D match to TRBD2 (6 bases). V dropped 6 bases and J dropped 4 bases, with 13 bases sitting between them. CDR3 length: 14 residues. Germline V gene sequence: CDR1 MNHEY, CDR2 SVGAGI.

This clone has more than one count but fewer than ten. The J gene is TRBJ2-1, the V gene TRBV7-9; no clear D gene. This CDR3 comprises 11 residues. The germline CDR1 and CDR2 sequences are SEHNR and FQNEAQ (reference sequence). Trimming took off 6 bases at V and 7 bases at J, with 7 bases between the two ends. CDR3 nucleotides: TGTGCCAGCAGTAGAGAAAATGAGCAGTTCTTC. As protein: CASSRENEQFF.

V gene TRBV30 combines with J gene TRBJ2-6, with 9 bases aligning to TRBD1. The CDR3 sequence is 16 residues long. Germline CDR1 is GTSNPN and CDR2 is SVGIG (reference sequence). V gave up 5 bases and J gave up 1 base; unmatched junction bases: 6. CDR3 bases: TGTGCCTGGGGGACAGGGAGAATGTCTGGGGCCAACGTCCTGACTTTC. This translates into CAWGTGRMSGANVLTF.

The V call is TRBV21-1, the J call TRBJ1-5; TRBD1, the table's D call, was not compared with the DNA. TRBV21-1 is an annotated pseudogene. This CDR3 is built from 17 residues. The CDR3 region has the DNA TGTGCCAGCAGCTCCCCCCGGACAGGGGAAGCGAATCAGCCCCAGCATTTT. This translates into CASSSPRTGEANQPQHF.

Remarks on this clone: The germline gene is not matched at one end of the junction; a read error may be the cause. This sequence joins TRBV6-4 and TRBJ1-2; D is perhaps TRBD1 (5 bases). In germline, CDR1 is MRHNA, CDR2 SNTAGT. The CDR3 spans 14 residues. CDR3 DNA: TGTGCCAGCAGTGAGCGGGGGGTCGGCTATGGCTACCCCTTC. This gives the protein CASSERGVGYGYPF.

The chain uses TRBV10-3 and TRBJ1-1, with 9 nucleotides matching TRBD1. V was pared by 8 bases and J by 4 bases, with 8 bases of the junction left unmatched. The CDR3 covers 14 residues. Germline V gives CDR1 ENHRY, CDR2 SYGVKD. The CDR3 sequence: CAIDRTGEGTEAFF. The CDR3 nucleotides are TGTGCCATCGATCGGACAGGGGAGGGCACTGAAGCTTTCTTT.

The chain is built from TRBV14 and TRBJ2-1; 14 bases line up with TRBD2. The germline gives CDR1 SGHDN, CDR2 FVKESK. After removal of 4 bases from V and 14 bases from J, the junction contained 7 bases not matched to a gene. The CDR3 has 14 amino acids. The CDR3 sequence is CASSRLAGGPFEFF. DNA of the CDR3: TGTGCCAGCAGCCGACTAGCGGGGGGGCCTTTTGAGTTCTTC.

The chain carries TRBV6-1 and TRBJ2-2; TRBD2 agrees at 14 bases. The trim removed 6 bases at V and 8 bases at J, leaving 5 bases unmatched. This CDR3 region has 15 residues. Per the germline V gene, CDR1 is MNHNS and CDR2 is SASEGT. The DNA of the CDR3 is TGTGCCAGCAGAGGACTAGCGGGGGGACGTGGGGAGCTGTTTTTT. Its protein is CASRGLAGGRGELFF.

This rearrangement joins TRBV13 to TRBJ2-2; 8 nucleotides line up with TRBD2. The CDR3 has 15 residues. CDR1 and CDR2 from the germline V gene are PRHDT and FYEKMQ (reference sequence). The V segment lost 5 bases and the J segment 2 bases; nucleotides outside the gene matches: 4. The CDR3 reads CASSQGLGNTGELFF. The CDR3 DNA follows: TGTGCCAGCAGCCAGGGACTAGGAAACACCGGGGAGCTGTTTTTT.